This TCR beta chain was sequenced in a study of identical twins (TCRdb year 2016). Broadly, across the study: To test whether fetal clonotypes persist, the study used deep sequencing on TCR alpha and beta repertoires from monozygotic twins, unrelated adults of various ages, and cord blood. To rule out contamination, the twin experiments were replicated at different times with different library preparation protocols. Points the paper makes about the study in general: Invariant T cells such as MAIT and iNKT could partly confound zero-insertion analyses, though diverse VJ usage argued against this for most clonotypes. A weaker excess of twin sharing was found in beta out-of-frame sequences because the signal-to-noise ratio was lowered by fewer shared sequences. Fewer insertions were carried by abundant cord blood beta clonotypes, a similar but weaker trend appeared in young adult naive repertoires, and no such trend appeared in memory repertoires. Because the same donors could not be followed over many years, the conclusions depended on cross-sectional statistical analysis. Compared with coincidental sharing between unrelated individuals, out-of-frame TCR alpha sequences shared between twins showed an excess of sequences with low generation probability. Recombination models systematically underestimated out-of-frame TCR alpha sharing in monozygotic twins but agreed with sharing between unrelated individuals.

The library relied on 5' RACE. Sequencing used an Illumina HiSeq 2000. Template switching introduced a universal primer binding site; the final cDNA contained a unique molecular identifier, enabling accurate counting of TCR cDNA molecules. Specific primers in the conserved constant-segment region were used to synthesize first-strand cDNA for TCR alpha and beta chains. To control for contamination, every cDNA library was double barcoded, receiving both a SMART-Mk sample barcode and Illumina barcodes. TruSeq adapter sequences, together with Illumina sample barcodes, were added in two successive PCR steps. The Illumina HiSeq platform was used with custom primers to sequence TCR alpha and beta cDNA libraries. The study's own analysis went as follows. MiGEC was used to process raw reads and extract unique molecular identifiers, and MiXCR was used to find CDR3 positions. Recombination models were inferred per individual with the repgenHMM and IGoR tools using an EM algorithm. The analysis of shared clonotypes was done with the tcR package in R, with sharing normalized by the product of cloneset sizes. To study raw recombination without the effects of thymic and clonal selection, out-of-frame nonproductive sequences were analyzed. TCRdb took the public reads, trimmed them with fastp at Q25, ran MiXCR for clone calling and kept in-frame beta chains. Here each entry gathers all rows of one CDR3 protein and keeps the most common genes and DNA. The V and J calls, along with clone size, are taken from TCRdb and not from the paper's own processing. Recorded for this sample are about 520,000 distinct CDR3 sequences; approximately 22% of them occurred a single time. The ten largest clones take up roughly 0.9% of the sample.

For this clonotype: Its antigen is currently not known. Base qualities were left out, and no much larger clone turns up one base away.

All donors were healthy Caucasians. Three pairs of female monozygotic twins, all aged roughly 18 to 29 years, made up the twin cohort. Positive isolation kits from Invitrogen were used to isolate CD4+ and CD8+ T cell populations. Including cysteine and phenylalanine, the CDR3 has 14 amino acids. The kept DNA is CDR3 alone, 42 bases in frame from the first base. CDR1 MNHNS and CDR2 SASEGT are derived from the germline V gene. The V end gives up 7 bases and the J end 6 bases, leaving 9 bases in the junction not matched to a gene. These data were likewise used in another study, on T cells expressing NK-cell markers. Looking at the second paper: Fewer than ten donors provided sorted CD3+CD56+NKG2C+, CD3+CD56+NKG2C- and CD3+CD56-NKG2C+ T-cell subsets, whose TCR beta-chain repertoires were profiled. Among the eight sequenced donors, only one was HCMV-seronegative, while the other seven were HCMV-seropositive. In several experiments an anti-gammadeltaTCR antibody was added to restrict sorting to alphabetaTCR-expressing T cells. In six donors, the dominant CD3+CD56+NKG2C+ clonotypes were found to rank among the top 10 CD8+ clonotypes and to make up about 1.0-7.0% of CD8+ T cells. Those dominant clonotypes were again the most abundant among CD3+CD56-NKG2C+ cells in several donors, at about 28.3-60.1%. Whether the expanded NKG2C-expressing T cell clones were specific for HCMV antigens was left unclear. The study sequenced eight donors, all healthy volunteers chosen at random: three men and five women. A commercial ELISA kit detecting HCMV-specific IgG in serum was used to determine HCMV serostatus. MIGEC handled demultiplexing of the reads and grouping by UMI, while MiTCR was used to assemble and quantify clonotypes. Only TCR cDNA sequences supported by at least two reads were kept to exclude erroneous sequences. The tcR package was used for downstream repertoire analysis, and clonotypes were matched across fractions by CDR3 nucleotide sequence plus V segment. VDJmatch was used to annotate antigen specificity against VDJdb, with one amino acid substitution in CDR3 allowed.

The sequence came from a woman younger than 35 in good health. The sequenced sample was CD4+ T cells sorted from blood. The sequence joins TRBV6-1 to TRBJ1-5; the junction holds 7 bases that match TRBD1. CDR3 reads: CASTMTGKGQPQHF. At the DNA level, the sequence is TGTGCCAGCACTATGACAGGGAAAGGTCAGCCCCAGCATTTT.